This entry describes one TCR beta chain. Its antigen is not identified. The length of the CDR3 is 12 residues. Germline V lookup: CDR1 SGHTA, CDR2 FQGNSA. V lost 1 base and J lost 2, with 3 bases in between. Clones were read by immunoSEQ multiplex PCR, and TCRdb kept only the in-frame ones, dropping some. The data show about 64,000 clones, with roughly nine tenths seen just once and roughly 13% held by the top ten. The data stem from a study of OX40 agonist ivuxolimab in advanced cancers. Study outcomes and limitations: By week 6 at 0.1 to 3.0 mg/kg, blood CD4+ and CD8+ T cells had expanded clonally.

This material consisted of CD4+ or CD8+ T cells sorted from blood, taken in a trial of the OX40 agonist ivuxolimab. The receptor's source is an adult with an advanced solid tumor such as melanoma, head and neck, liver or kidney cancer. The V and J genes are TRBV7-2 and TRBJ2-7; D is uncertain. The CDR3 reads CASSLDTYEQYF. CDR3 in DNA: TGTGCCAGCAGCTTAGACACCTACGAGCAGTACTTC.